This T cell receptor beta chain was obtained from a study of graft-versus-host responses after intestinal transplantation. Study overall: Recipients were all induced with anti-thymocyte globulin, then given tacrolimus and steroids for about three years. General study results and limits: GvH clonotypes were identified within recipient marrow, with a subset emerging first in ileum or blood.

The graft tissue was processed, and this released both intraepithelial and lamina propria lymphocytes. The sample holds one count of this clone. Antigen specificity is unknown. Assay used: immunoSEQ multiplex PCR; TCRdb lists only in-frame clones, some missing. The profile shows 15,000 to 20,000 clones, roughly 82% of them singletons. Here the sequenced sample was ileum tissue, taken 17 days after transplant. This receptor was obtained from a human patient who received an intestinal transplant, so some T cells may come from the graft donor.

CDR3: CSVANPGAGGNTIYF. The CDR3 DNA is TGCAGCGTTGCAAACCCGGGGGCAGGGGGAAACACCATATATTTT. The gene calls are TRBV29-1 and TRBJ1-3; D possibly corresponds to TRBD1 (6 bases). The CDR3 loop spans 15 amino acids. Germline assignment: CDR1 SQVTM and CDR2 ANQGSEA. The V end was cut by 4 bases, the J end by 4 bases, with 17 bases between. Supplemented by reference TRBV29-1 and TRBJ1-3, the full variable domain reads SAVISQKPSRDICQRGTSLTIQCQVDSQVTMMFWYRQQPGQSLTLIATANQGSEATYESGFVIDKFPISRPNLTFSTLTVSNMSPEDSSIYLCSVANPGAGGNTIYFGEGSWLTVV.